Below, one T cell receptor beta chain is given with its context. Its antigen is currently unknown. This specimen belongs to a study of T cell responses to AZD1222 COVID-19 vaccine. The length of the CDR3 is 15 residues. Trimming cost V 2 bases and J 4 bases; bases outside gene matches: 7. The germline gives CDR1 MNHEY, CDR2 SVGAGI. Clones were sequenced by immunoSEQ multiplex PCR, and TCRdb holds only the in-frame ones, with some missing. The sample consists of about 150,000 clones, 70% to 90% of them appearing once. Overall study findings and caveats: Clonal diversity was possibly underestimated, and the donors were mostly white British, with more females. Vaccine-related CD4 TCRs covered spike, predominating at 160-218 and 743-854. Repertoires were sampled only after the peak T cell response.

The sample here was peripheral blood, taken after recovery from COVID-19. The chain is built from TRBV6-5 and TRBJ1-1; 7 bases line up with TRBD1. The sequence derives from an adult who had recovered from COVID-19. The CDR3 nucleotides are TGTGCCAGCAGTTACCAACCGGCAGGGGGCACTGAAGCTTTCTTT. Its protein product is CASSYQPAGGTEAFF.